This TCR beta chain comes out of a study of post-analysis software for immune sequencing data. CDR1 is DFQATT and CDR2 is SNEGSKA in the germline V gene (reference sequence). Trimming left V 0 bases short and J 4 bases short, with 9 bases between. There are 13 residues in the CDR3. Unique-molecular-identifier-tagged TCR beta cDNA libraries were used. There were roughly 1 to 11 million T cells, and 510,000 or so cDNA molecules came from them. TCRdb fed the PCR reads into MiXCR, producing one record per CDR3 protein. The table shows roughly 650,000 distinct CDR3 sequences, with around 64% occurring only once. For this clonotype: Its antigen is unknown.

Study-wide results and caveats: In patients, TRBV5-6, TRBV5-1 and TRBV20-1 belonged to five TRBV segments found more frequently than in controls.

What was sequenced was blood. The sequence came from a girl aged 2 to 10 with multiple sclerosis. The gene calls are TRBV20-1 and TRBJ1-1, with D hard to call. CDR3 region: CSARDMWATEAFF. Here the CDR3 DNA reads TGCAGTGCTAGAGATATGTGGGCCACTGAAGCTTTCTTT.